This TCR beta chain derives from a study of blood T cells in healthy people across ages. Study-wide points: Age advanced and TCR beta diversity per million T cells fell, roughly linearly.

For the second PCR, which ran for about 6 to 11 cycles, a sample-barcoded 5' primer and a J-beta primer mix were used. Each of the cDNA molecules was tagged by a template-switch adaptor with 12 random nucleotides. TCRdb recomputed calls from the 5' RACE reads with MiXCR, one row per CDR3 protein. The sample contains some 890,000 distinct CDR3 sequences, around 29% of which appear only once. For this clonotype: Its antigen is unidentified.

The ends lost 6 bases at V and 4 bases at J; junction bases unmatched: 10. This CDR3 is 14 amino acids long. Germline V lookup: CDR1 DFQATT, CDR2 SNEGSKA (reference sequence). This sample also belongs to another study, concerning T cells of mothers and their children.

The specimen sequenced was blood. This receptor was obtained from a woman between 35 and 50 years old in good health. The chain uses TRBV20-1 and TRBJ2-7; 9 positions match TRBD1. The CDR3 loop reads CSATTRTGEYEQYF. CDR3 DNA sequence: TGCAGTGCCACGACTCGGACAGGGGAGTACGAGCAGTACTTC.